These 15 T cell receptor beta chains share one sample of origin, sequenced in a study of cytomegalovirus exposure and HLA in healthy donors. TCRdb's table, derived via immunoSEQ multiplex PCR, lists solely in-frame clones and lacks some. The sample has approximately 200,000 clones; 65% to 90% are singletons. Sequenced input: PBMCs. Every receptor here comes from a woman in her 30s in good health and CMV-seropositive.

The rearrangement links TRBV28 to TRBJ2-3; 10 bases match TRBD1. This CDR3 is 17 amino acids long. Germline values: CDR1 MDHEN, CDR2 SYDVKM. V dropped 4 bases and J dropped 3; count of bases not matched to a gene: 10. This CDR3 is CASSYETGGSGTDTQYF. The DNA of the CDR3 is TGTGCCAGCAGTTACGAGACAGGGGGCTCGGGGACAGATACGCAGTATTTT.

V gene TRBV5-4 combines with J gene TRBJ2-1, with D maybe TRBD2 (5 bases). The germline CDR1 and CDR2 sequences are SGHNT and YYREEE (reference sequence). V shed 3 bases and J shed 6 bases, with 13 bases lying between them. This CDR3 has 14 amino acids. CDR3 sequence (DNA): TGTGCCAGCAGCTGGGATGCGGGTGGCAATGAGCAGTTCTTC. It is translated as CASSWDAGGNEQFF.

The chain combines TRBV7-9 with TRBJ1-1, with 7 bases matching TRBD1. CDR1 and CDR2 (germline): SEHNR, FQNEAQ (reference sequence). The CDR3 has 15 amino acids. V was clipped by 2 bases and J by 5 bases; unmatched bases: 8. This CDR3 is CASSLTSYRGTEAFF. CDR3 nucleotides: TGTGCCAGCAGCTTAACCTCCTACAGGGGAACTGAAGCTTTCTTT.

The V and J genes are TRBV7-9 and TRBJ2-5; a weak D match, TRBD2 (5 bases). Germline assignment: CDR1 SEHNR and CDR2 FQNEAQ (reference sequence). CDR3 length equals 16 residues. V lost 1 base and J lost 5, with 17 bases in between. The CDR3 here is CASSLGGQTGYETQYF. The DNA of the CDR3 is TGTGCCAGCAGCTTAGGCGGTCAGACGGGATACGAGACCCAGTACTTC.

In DNA form, the CDR3 reads TGTGCCAGTAGACAAGACAGGAGAGATAATGAAAAACTGTTTTTT. It specifies CASRQDRRDNEKLFF. V and J are TRBV19 and TRBJ1-4, with a tentative D call TRBD1 (6 bases). The CDR3 loop spans 15 amino acids. Germline V lookup: CDR1 LNHDA, CDR2 SQIVND (reference sequence). Trimming left V 6 bases short and J 4 bases short, with 15 bases between.

The chain carries TRBV27 and TRBJ1-5, with D hard to call. Germline CDR1 MNHEY, CDR2 SMNVEV (reference sequence). V lost 3 bases and J lost 2, with 5 bases in between. The CDR3 covers 13 residues. The CDR3 loop is CASSFQGNQPQHF. The CDR3 bases are TGTGCCAGCAGTTTTCAGGGCAATCAGCCCCAGCATTTT.

Only one count was recorded for this clone. As DNA, the CDR3 is TGTGCCAGCAGTGAAAGGTGGAGTGACTATGGCTACACCTTC. It specifies CASSERWSDYGYTF. The chain carries TRBV6-1 and TRBJ1-2; D unresolved. The V gene lost 2 bases and the J gene lost 3 bases, with 10 bases spanning the gap. CDR3 length: 14 amino acids. Germline values: CDR1 MNHNS, CDR2 SASEGT.

The chain links TRBV28 to TRBJ1-5; no clear D. The germline V gene has CDR1 MDHEN and CDR2 SYDVKM. Between the trimmed V and J ends, which lost 4 bases and 0 bases, there was a span of 7 bases. This CDR3 region has 14 residues. CDR3 sequence: CASSSTYSNQPQHF. In nucleotides, the CDR3 is TGTGCCAGCAGTTCCACATATAGCAATCAGCCCCAGCATTTT.

The table lists this clone with a count of one. This chain uses TRBV18 with TRBJ1-1; a weak D match, TRBD1 (5 bases). CDR1 is KGHSH and CDR2 is LQKENI in the germline V gene. CDR3 size: 15 residues. Between the trimmed V and J ends, which lost 0 bases and 1 base, there was a span of 9 bases. CDR3: CASSPPGGKNTEAFF. CDR3 DNA: TGTGCCAGCTCACCACCGGGGGGGAAGAACACTGAAGCTTTCTTT.

The V gene is TRBV6-4, the J gene TRBJ2-5, with TRBD1 matching over 10 bases. The CDR3 is made up of 16 amino acids. Germline V gene sequence: CDR1 MRHNA, CDR2 SNTAGT. Trimming cost V 6 bases and J 4 bases; bases outside gene matches: 11. The CDR3 nucleotides are TGTGCCAGCAGGGGGCCCGGACAGGGGGTTGGAGAGACCCAGTACTTC. It is translated as CASRGPGQGVGETQYF.

The genes are TRBV29-1 and TRBJ1-1, with 10 positions matching TRBD1. Germline V gene sequence: CDR1 SQVTM, CDR2 ANQGSEA. The CDR3 extends over 15 amino acids. Germline trimming cut 4 bases from V and 0 bases from J; bases unmatched to any gene: 5. The CDR3: CSVGGTGALNTEAFF. CDR3 nucleotides: TGCAGCGTTGGAGGGACAGGGGCCTTGAACACTGAAGCTTTCTTT.

This chain connects TRBV30 to TRBJ2-1, with D possibly TRBD2 on 6 matching bases. V gave up 2 bases and J gave up 6 bases, with 17 bases separating them. The germline gives CDR1 GTSNPN, CDR2 SVGIG (reference sequence). The CDR3 contains 15 residues. This CDR3 is CAWSPGPPGGNEQFF. CDR3 coding DNA: TGTGCCTGGAGTCCAGGACCTCCCGGGGGCAATGAGCAGTTCTTC.

As for this clone: The junction departs from the called germline gene at one end, perhaps through a read error. The V gene is TRBV20-1, the J gene TRBJ2-7, with D perhaps matching TRBD1 (5 bases). There are 11 residues in the CDR3. CDR1 and CDR2 from the germline V gene are DFQATT and SNEGSKA (reference sequence). The CDR3 region is CSAEGKTVRIF. CDR3 nucleotides: TGCAGTGCAGAAGGTAAGACAGTACGGATCTTC.

The J gene is TRBJ2-5, the V gene TRBV11-2, with D possibly being TRBD2 (6 bases). The CDR3 spans 16 residues. V lost 5 bases to trimming and J lost 1 base, with 17 bases between them. Germline-derived CDR1 and CDR2 are SGHAT and FQNNGV. CDR3 sequence: CASSNNGGVAQETQYF. The CDR3 coding sequence is TGTGCCAGCAGCAACAACGGCGGGGTGGCCCAAGAGACCCAGTACTTC.

The chain carries TRBV18 and TRBJ2-7, with 8 bases fitting TRBD2. V lost 3 bases, J lost 0 bases, and 10 bases stayed unmatched. Germline V gene data show CDR1 as KGHSH and CDR2 as LQKENI. This CDR3 is 17 amino acids long. CDR3 residues: CASSPITVAGFSYEQYF. In DNA form, the CDR3 reads TGTGCCAGCTCACCTATAACGGTAGCGGGGTTCTCCTACGAGCAGTACTTC.